This T cell receptor (beta chain) was profiled in a study of T cell responses to AZD1222 COVID-19 vaccine. Study information: Second doses were pooled across both intervals (about 4 or about 12 weeks).

Points on this clone: Antigen specificity is unknown. Other DNA sequences in this specimen translate into the identical CDR3.

Germline values: CDR1 KGHSH, CDR2 LQKENI. Between the trimmed V and J ends, which lost 2 bases and 0 bases, there was a span of 7 bases. CDR3 length: 14 amino acids. Assay used: immunoSEQ multiplex PCR; TCRdb lists only in-frame clones, some missing. The table has about 150,000 clones, 89% seen once. Study-wide findings and caveats: The number of AZD1222 recipients seropositive at baseline was only five or six.

The genes are TRBV18 and TRBJ1-1; D may be TRBD1 (5 bases). This TCR was sampled from an adult in good health. Source: peripheral blood, taken on day 0 of AZD1222 vaccination. The CDR3 DNA reads TGTGCCAGCTCACCAAGACAGATGAACACTGAAGCTTTCTTT. The encoded protein is CASSPRQMNTEAFF.